These 30 T cell receptor beta chains were all obtained from the same sample, sequenced in a study of T cells expressing NK-cell markers. Reprocessing the 5' RACE reads, TCRdb reports a single entry for every CDR3 protein and omits DNA. In all, the sample yields fewer than 300,000 distinct CDR3 sequences. Sequencing was done on a sample of blood T cells: a sorted CD56 or NKG2C T cell subset, CD4+ or CD8+ T cells, or bulk PBMC T cells (not recorded which). The receptors originated from a woman aged 18-70 years in good health.

V is TRBV20-1 and J is TRBJ1-2; checking the TCRdb D call of TRBD1 is not possible without DNA. CDR1 is DFQATT, CDR2 SNEGSKA, per germline (reference sequence). The CDR3 covers 13 residues. The CDR3 here is CSAISQGINGYTF.

The chain is built from TRBV12-3 or TRBV12-4 and TRBJ2-1; TCRdb gives TRBD2 as the D gene, but with no DNA this cannot be confirmed. CDR3 length: 15 residues. The CDR3 here is CASRRAGVAGNEQFF.

The rearrangement joins TRBV29-1 to TRBJ1-2. CDR1 is SQVTM and CDR2 is ANQGSEA in the germline V gene. The CDR3 contains 13 residues. The CDR3 sequence: CSVEETRWRGYTF.

The chain uses TRBV5-6 and TRBJ1-6; TCRdb gives TRBD1 as the D gene, but with no DNA this cannot be confirmed. The CDR3 runs to 14 residues. Germline CDR1 reads SGHDT; CDR2 reads YYEEEE. CDR3 residues: CASSQDRGFSPLHF. Looking up the rest from reference TRBV5-6 and TRBJ1-6 gives the full variable domain: DAGVTQSPTHLIKTRGQQVTLRCSPKSGHDTVSWYQQALGQGPQFIFQYYEEEERQRGNFPDRFSGHQFPNYSSELNVNALLLGDSALYLCASSQDRGFSPLHFGNGTRLTVT.

This CDR3 reads CASSRKQNTGELFF. The chain uses TRBV12-3 or TRBV12-4 and TRBJ2-2. The CDR3 length is 14 residues.

The chain has TRBV9 and TRBJ2-1; the TCRdb call, TRBD1, lacks DNA for checking. This CDR3 comprises 15 residues. Germline assignment: CDR1 SGDLS and CDR2 YYNGEE. The CDR3: CASSVGGPTYNEQFF.

The chain combines TRBV6-5 with TRBJ1-4; there is no DNA to check the TCRdb D call of TRBD1. The V gene's germline CDR1 is MNHEY and CDR2 SVGAGI. The CDR3 extends over 15 amino acids. The CDR3 region is CASSFTTGDNEKLFF.

The chain combines TRBV7-9 with TRBJ1-1; TCRdb calls TRBD1, which cannot be checked without DNA. Germline V lookup: CDR1 SEHNR, CDR2 FQNEAQ (reference sequence). The CDR3 runs to 16 residues. CDR3 sequence: CASSPIPSGVNTEAFF.

The rearrangement joins TRBV20-1 to TRBJ1-1; no DNA is available, so the TRBD1 call from TCRdb remains unchecked. Germline V gene lookup returns CDR1 DFQATT and CDR2 SNEGSKA (reference sequence). CDR3 length equals 15 residues. The CDR3 spells CSARVGTLMNTEAFF.

The chain combines TRBV6-1 with TRBJ1-1; TCRdb indicates TRBD1, and absent DNA this call remains unverified. The CDR3 runs to 16 residues. Per the germline V gene, CDR1 is MNHNS and CDR2 is SASEGT. The CDR3 region is CASSLLGTAMNTEAFF.

The gene calls are TRBV18 and TRBJ2-1; TCRdb gives TRBD2 as the D gene, but with no DNA this cannot be confirmed. Germline CDR1 KGHSH, CDR2 LQKENI. The length of the CDR3 is 11 residues. The CDR3 region is CASSRTSEQFF.

The chain couples TRBV10-3 to TRBJ1-1. Germline V gene lookup returns CDR1 ENHRY and CDR2 SYGVKD. This CDR3 has 13 residues. This CDR3 is CAISESAADKAFF.

V gene TRBV20-1 combines with J gene TRBJ2-3. The CDR3 has 12 residues. Germline loops: CDR1 DFQATT, CDR2 SNEGSKA (reference sequence). This CDR3 reads CSAPRITDTQYF.

The rearrangement joins TRBV6-1 to TRBJ1-3. The CDR3 is made up of 15 amino acids. The germline gives CDR1 MNHNS, CDR2 SASEGT. CDR3 sequence reads: CASLKQIASGNTIYF.

This sequence joins TRBV5-6 and TRBJ2-3; lacking DNA, the TRBD2 call made by TCRdb goes unchecked. Germline assignment: CDR1 SGHDT and CDR2 YYEEEE. The CDR3 loop spans 15 amino acids. Here the CDR3 reads CASSPRLTGTDTQYF.

The chain couples TRBV29-1 to TRBJ2-3; TCRdb's D call of TRBD2 is untestable without DNA. This CDR3 has 15 amino acids. Germline lookup yields CDR1 SQVTM and CDR2 ANQGSEA. This CDR3 reads CSGAGASGNTDTQYF.

V usage is TRBV29-1 and J usage is TRBJ2-5; without DNA, the TCRdb call of TRBD2 cannot be checked. The CDR3 runs to 12 residues. Germline assignment: CDR1 SQVTM and CDR2 ANQGSEA. CDR3 residues: CSVDGGEETQYF.

CDR3 residues: CASSIPARSYNEQFF. This rearrangement joins TRBV19 to TRBJ2-1. Germline CDR1 LNHDA, CDR2 SQIVND (reference sequence). The CDR3 is 15 residues long.

The rearrangement uses TRBV19 and TRBJ2-5. The germline V gene encodes CDR1 LNHDA and CDR2 SQIVND (reference sequence). The CDR3 is 14 residues long. This CDR3 reads CASKTADKKETQYF.

This chain joins TRBV4-2 and TRBJ2-1; checking the TCRdb D call of TRBD2 is not possible without DNA. There are 16 residues in the CDR3. Per the germline V gene, CDR1 is LGHNA and CDR2 is YNFKEQ. The CDR3 reads CASSQQSGSGHNEQFF.

The chain recombines TRBV12-3 or TRBV12-4 with TRBJ1-3. This CDR3 is built from 15 residues. This chain's CDR3 is CASSSGHHSGNTIYF.

The gene calls are TRBV5-4 and TRBJ2-3; the D call from TCRdb, TRBD1, cannot be confirmed without DNA. The CDR3 sequence is 14 residues long. CDR1 is SGHNT, CDR2 YYREEE, per germline (reference sequence). This chain's CDR3 is CATRGDTNTDTQYF.

This rearrangement joins TRBV7-2 to TRBJ2-2; TCRdb returns TRBD1, unconfirmable since there is no DNA. The CDR3 contains 16 residues. Germline V lookup: CDR1 SGHTA, CDR2 FQGNSA. The chain's CDR3 is CASSPAGQGVYGELFF.

The chain employs TRBV7-2 and TRBJ2-3; TCRdb calls TRBD1, which cannot be checked without DNA. From germline, CDR1 is SGHTA and CDR2 FQGNSA. The length of the CDR3 is 15 residues. The CDR3 here is CASIDRDRGTDTQYF.

The J gene is TRBJ1-3, the V gene TRBV12-3 or TRBV12-4. The CDR3 is made up of 12 amino acids. Here the CDR3 reads CASSRNGNTIYF.

This rearrangement joins TRBV4-3 to TRBJ2-7; TCRdb proposes TRBD2, but this gene call is untestable without DNA. CDR3 length equals 14 residues. CDR1 and CDR2 from the germline V gene are LGHNA and YSLEER. CDR3: CASSQSSGNYEQYF.

The chain links TRBV20-1 to TRBJ1-6. The CDR3 is 12 residues long. From germline, CDR1 is DFQATT and CDR2 SNEGSKA (reference sequence). CDR3 in amino acids: CSASSGLPPLHF.

The chain couples TRBV9 to TRBJ1-1; TCRdb gives TRBD1 as the D gene, but with no DNA this cannot be confirmed. The CDR3 has 14 residues. Germline V lookup: CDR1 SGDLS, CDR2 YYNGEE. CDR3 sequence reads: CASTPGSQNTEAFF. Together with reference TRBV9 and TRBJ1-1, the CDR3 gives the full variable domain: DSGVTQTPKHLITATGQRVTLRCSPRSGDLSVYWYQQSLDQGLQFLIQYYNGEERAKGNILERFSAQQFPDLHSELNLSSLELGDSALYFCASTPGSQNTEAFFGQGTRLTVV.

The V and J genes are TRBV5-1 and TRBJ2-1; with no DNA, the TCRdb D assignment of TRBD1 cannot be verified. From germline, CDR1 is SGHRS and CDR2 YFSETQ. The CDR3 loop spans 15 amino acids. CDR3 sequence reads: CASRPPGTGRNEQFF.

The chain has TRBV5-1 and TRBJ1-1; the TCRdb call, TRBD1, lacks DNA for checking. The V gene's germline CDR1 is SGHRS and CDR2 YFSETQ. The CDR3 length is 15 residues. The CDR3 is CASRETGGLNTEAFF.